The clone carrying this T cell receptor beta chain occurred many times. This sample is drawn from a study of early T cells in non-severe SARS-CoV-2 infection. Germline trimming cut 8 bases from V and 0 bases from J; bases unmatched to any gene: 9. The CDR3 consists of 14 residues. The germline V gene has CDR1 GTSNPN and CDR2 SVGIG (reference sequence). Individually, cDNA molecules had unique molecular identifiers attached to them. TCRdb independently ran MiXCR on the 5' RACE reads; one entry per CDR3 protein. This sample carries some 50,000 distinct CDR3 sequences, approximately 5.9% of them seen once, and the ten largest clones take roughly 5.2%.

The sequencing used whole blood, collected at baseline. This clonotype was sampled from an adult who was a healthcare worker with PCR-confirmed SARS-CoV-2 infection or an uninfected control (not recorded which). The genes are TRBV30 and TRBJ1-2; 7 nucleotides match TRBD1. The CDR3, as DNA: TGTGCCGCAAAGAACAGGGGAGCTAACTATGGCTACACCTTC. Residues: CAAKNRGANYGYTF. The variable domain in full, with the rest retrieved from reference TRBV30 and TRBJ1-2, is SQTIHQWPATLVQPVGSPLSLECTVEGTSNPNLYWYRQAAGRGLQLLFYSVGIGQISSEVPQNLSASRPQDRQFILSSKKLLLSDSGFYLCAAKNRGANYGYTFGSGTRLTVV.